The next 12 T cell receptor beta chains were all read from a single sample in a study of blood T cell repertoires in COVID-19 (dated by TCRdb to 2019 to 2021). The library was obtained by the immunoSEQ multiplex PCR assay. The immuneACCESS repertoire file appears here via TCRdb, limited to in-frame rearrangements. These files lack a portion of the clones; in checked studies, under half of the deficit traces to unresolved V genes, and the cause of the others is not known. In all, the sample holds roughly 230,000 clones, and about four fifths of those were seen once. About 3.4% of the sample goes to the ten largest clones. The material sequenced was PBMCs or T cells enriched from blood (not recorded which). The receptors shown here come from a man aged 50 to 60 who had recovered from COVID-19.

This clone was detected once. The chain employs TRBV2 and TRBJ1-3; D call uncertain. The CDR3 has 12 residues. Germline CDR1 and CDR2: SNHLY and FYNNEI. Trimming shortened V by 9 bases and J by 1 base, and 7 bases separated the two germline ends. The CDR3 region is CARRGSGNTIYF. CDR3 in DNA: TGTGCCAGACGCGGTTCTGGAAACACCATATATTTT.

V is TRBV2 and J is TRBJ1-1; D gene unclear. Looked up from germline, CDR1 is SNHLY and CDR2 is FYNNEI. CDR3 length: 17 amino acids. Trimming removed 4 bases at V and 4 bases at J, with 22 bases between. The CDR3: CASSVERAALGSTEAFF. CDR3 nucleotide sequence: TGTGCCAGCAGTGTAGAGAGGGCAGCCCTGGGGAGCACTGAAGCTTTCTTT.

This clone was seen more than once but under ten times. The chain joins TRBV7-8 to TRBJ1-4; D possibly corresponds to TRBD1 (5 bases). This CDR3 region has 16 residues. Trimming took 3 bases from V and 4 from J, leaving 15 bases between them. Germline CDR1 is SGHVS and CDR2 is FQNEAQ. The CDR3 spells CASSFGWGGDNEKLFF. The CDR3 DNA reads as TGTGCCAGCAGCTTCGGGTGGGGCGGCGATAATGAAAAACTGTTTTTT.

This rearrangement joins TRBV4-1 to TRBJ2-7; D gene unclear. With 1 base removed from V and 3 bases from J, the gap between germline ends came to 7 bases. The CDR3 totals 13 residues. The germline V gene has CDR1 MGHRA and CDR2 YSYEKL. CDR3 sequence reads: CASSQGRLYEQYF. CDR3 sequence (DNA): TGCGCCAGCAGCCAAGGGCGGCTCTACGAGCAGTACTTC.

This chain uses TRBV10-3 with TRBJ2-1; 10 bases fit TRBD2. The CDR3 has 15 residues. V lost 3 bases to trimming and J lost 10 bases; unmatched junction nucleotides: 9. Germline V gives CDR1 ENHRY, CDR2 SYGVKD. The CDR3 DNA reads as TGTGCCATCAGTGACCAGCGGGAGGGGCCGAGCGAGCAGTTCTTC. It specifies CAISDQREGPSEQFF.

The chain has TRBV2 and TRBJ2-7; TRBD1 might be the D (6 bases). Per the germline V gene, CDR1 is SNHLY and CDR2 is FYNNEI. Deletions cut 3 bases from V and 2 bases from J, with 11 bases between. CDR3 length: 14 residues. CDR3 nucleotide sequence: TGTGCCAGCAGTGAGAGACAGGTTACCTACGAGCAGTACTTC. Amino acid sequence: CASSERQVTYEQYF.

V gene TRBV3-1 (or the pseudogene TRBV3-2) combines with J gene TRBJ2-1; maybe TRBD2 (6 bases). The CDR3 length is 15 residues. Deletions cut 0 bases from V and 10 bases from J, with 16 bases between. Germline lookup yields CDR1 LGHDT and CDR2 YNNKEL (reference sequence). The CDR3 nucleotides are TGTGCCAGCAGCCAAGAAAGCGGGTCGTGGAGGGAGCAGTTCTTC. It specifies CASSQESGSWREQFF.

This chain connects TRBV19 to TRBJ2-1, with a weak D call TRBD2 (6 bases). Germline values: CDR1 LNHDA, CDR2 SQIVND (reference sequence). The CDR3 runs 14 residues. Between the trimmed V and J ends, which lost 4 bases and 8 bases, there was a span of 15 bases. The CDR3 is CASSRWAGEDEQFF. The CDR3 DNA sequence: TGTGCCAGTAGTAGGTGGGCCGGGGAGGATGAGCAGTTCTTC.

This clone was picked up a small number of times. V and J are TRBV4-1 and TRBJ2-7, with 10 positions matching TRBD2. With 5 bases clipped from V and 6 bases from J, the junction kept 22 bases outside the gene matches. The germline V gene has CDR1 MGHRA and CDR2 YSYEKL. The CDR3 is 19 amino acids. CDR3: CASSARGGLAAPGGGEQYF. The CDR3 DNA is TGCGCCAGCAGCGCAAGAGGCGGACTAGCGGCACCGGGAGGGGGCGAGCAGTACTTC.

This clone was counted many times. V is TRBV27 and J is TRBJ2-7, with 13 bases identical to TRBD2. V trimming: 4 bases; J trimming: 0 bases; junction bases outside the gene matches: 6. The CDR3 loop spans 17 amino acids. CDR1 and CDR2 from the germline V gene are MNHEY and SMNVEV (reference sequence). CDR3 bases: TGTGCCAGCAGTTCCTTCGGACTAGCGGGGGCCTCCTACGAGCAGTACTTC. Encoded protein: CASSSFGLAGASYEQYF.

This sequence joins TRBV4-1 and TRBJ2-5, with D perhaps matching TRBD2 (5 bases). Germline V gene sequence: CDR1 MGHRA, CDR2 YSYEKL. Deletions cut 1 base from V and 5 bases from J, with 11 bases between. The CDR3 spans 14 residues. In DNA form, the CDR3 reads TGCGCCAGCAGCCAAGGCTCGAGGGCGGAGACCCAGTACTTC. As protein: CASSQGSRAETQYF.

This chain joins TRBV3-1 (or the pseudogene TRBV3-2) and TRBJ2-7, with 12 bases lining up with TRBD2. J gave up 7 bases and V 3 bases, and 7 bases lay outside the gene matches. The CDR3 sequence is 15 residues long. Germline CDR1 and CDR2: LGHDT and YNNKEL (reference sequence). The CDR3 DNA sequence: TGTGCCAGCAGCCACCTAGCGGGAGGGCCTAAGGAGCAGTACTTC. This gives the protein CASSHLAGGPKEQYF.